Listed below are T cell receptor beta chains from one sample, sequenced in a study of T cell responses to AZD1222 COVID-19 vaccine. TCRdb keeps only in-frame clones here, not all; method: immunoSEQ multiplex PCR. The sample gives over 100,000 clones, 94% of which show up once; around 7% is in the top ten. Source: peripheral blood, taken on day 0 of AZD1222 vaccination. These receptors were taken from an adult in good health. CDR3s include the opening cysteine and the closing phenylalanine or tryptophan. The order of the fields is V gene, J gene, clone size, D gene, CDR3 DNA, CDR3 protein. The D gene is left open where the match is weak. Size values are once, few and many counts, or a class for expanded clones, and some rows have none.

TRBV3-1/TRBV3-2	TRBJ1-2	NA	NA	TGTGCCAGCAGCAACCGAGCCTCCTATGGCTACACCTTC	CASSNRASYGYTF
TRBV2	TRBJ1-5	NA	NA	TGTGCCAGCAGTTCCTTATCAGGGGACAATCAGCCCCAGCATTTT	CASSSLSGDNQPQHF
TRBV9	TRBJ2-1	few	TRBD2	TGTGCCAGCAGGCGGGGGTCGGATCCTTACAATGAGCAGTTCTTC	CASRRGSDPYNEQFF
TRBV2	TRBJ2-7	NA	NA	TGTGCCAGCAGTGAAGCCTCGGGGGTCTACGAGCAGTACTTC	CASSEASGVYEQYF
TRBV18	TRBJ1-5	NA	TRBD1	TGTGCCAGCTCACCGGACAGGGGTAGACAGCCCCAGCATTTT	CASSPDRGRQPQHF
TRBV6-2/TRBV6-3	TRBJ2-1	NA	TRBD2	TGTGCCAGCAGTCAGGCCGGGACTAGGGCCTACAATGAGCAGTTCTTC	CASSQAGTRAYNEQFF
TRBV3-1/TRBV3-2	TRBJ1-2	NA	TRBD1	TGTGCCAGCAGCCAAGACCTCCGGGACAGGGGGCTGAAGGGCTACACCTTC	CASSQDLRDRGLKGYTF
TRBV6-5	TRBJ1-2	NA	NA	TGTGCCAGCAACAATAAGGGCTTCAGGAATGGCTACACCTTC	CASNNKGFRNGYTF
TRBV5-1	TRBJ2-1	NA	TRBD2	TGCGCCAGCGGGCGGGCCCGACTAGCGGGAGGGTACTACAATGAGCAGTTCTTC	CASGRARLAGGYYNEQFF
TRBV5-1	TRBJ2-1	NA	NA	TGCGCCAGCAGCTTGGGCGGTCCTTACAATGAGCAGTTCTTC	CASSLGGPYNEQFF
TRBV2	TRBJ2-1	NA	TRBD2	TGTGCCGCGAGGGGGCGGGAGGGCCACAATGAGCAGTTCTTC	CAARGREGHNEQFF
TRBV6-1	TRBJ2-1	NA	NA	TGTGCCAGCAGTGAAATGGGGGCAGAGCAGTTCTTC	CASSEMGAEQFF
TRBV19	TRBJ1-5	NA	NA	TGTGCCAGTAAAGGGACTGTGAGCAATCAGCCCCAGCATTTT	CASKGTVSNQPQHF
TRBV5-1	TRBJ2-2	NA	TRBD2	TGCGCCAGCAGCTTGGGTAGGGGACTAGCGGACAGCACCGGGGAGCTGTTTTTT	CASSLGRGLADSTGELFF
TRBV11-2	TRBJ2-7	NA	NA	TGTGCCAGCAGCTTCCCGGGCTCCTACGAGCAGTACTTC	CASSFPGSYEQYF
TRBV10-3	TRBJ2-7	NA	NA	TGTGCCACCCAACGCGGCCGCGAGCAGTACTTC	CATQRGREQYF
TRBV6-6	TRBJ2-1	NA	NA	TGTGCCAGCAGTCCCTTCGGGGATGAGCAGTTCTTC	CASSPFGDEQFF
TRBV28	TRBJ2-7	NA	TRBD1	TGTGCCAGCAGTTTCTCTCCGGGACAGGGGCACGAGCAGTACTTC	CASSFSPGQGHEQYF
TRBV30	TRBJ1-4	NA	NA	TGTGCCTGGAGACCCAAAGCAGAGAATGAAAAACTGTTTTTT	CAWRPKAENEKLFF
TRBV5-4	TRBJ2-3	NA	TRBD2	TGTGCCAGCAGCCGGACTAGCGGGAGTGGTACAGATACGCAGTATTTT	CASSRTSGSGTDTQYF
TRBV6-2/TRBV6-3	TRBJ2-1	NA	NA	TGTGCCAGCAGTTACTCACTAATCAGCTCCTACAATGAGCAGTTCTTC	CASSYSLISSYNEQFF
TRBV28	TRBJ1-4	NA	NA	TGTGCCAGCAGTCCATTTATGTGGCAGGAGGAGGAAAAACTGTTTTTT	CASSPFMWQEEEKLFF
TRBV11-2	TRBJ2-6	NA	NA	TGTGCCAGCAGTATGGCCGGGGCCAACGTCCTGACTTTC	CASSMAGANVLTF
TRBV7-9	TRBJ2-3	NA	NA	TGTGCCAGCAGCTTAGTAGATACGCAGTATTTT	CASSLVDTQYF
TRBV5-6	TRBJ2-5	NA	NA	TGTGCCAGCAGCTTAGCCACTGAAGAGACCCAGTACTTC	CASSLATEETQYF
TRBV4-3	TRBJ1-2	once	NA	TGCGCCAGCAGCCAAGATGGTGGGGGGAGGTATGGCTACACCTTC	CASSQDGGGRYGYTF
TRBV11-3	TRBJ2-3	NA	NA	TGTGCCAGCAGCTTAGATCCCCCCCCAGATACGCAGTATTTT	CASSLDPPPDTQYF
TRBV4-3	TRBJ1-2	NA	TRBD1	TGCGCCAGCAGTCCACTTCCGGGACAGGGTTATGGCTACACCTTC	CASSPLPGQGYGYTF
TRBV7-9	TRBJ2-3	NA	NA	TGTGCCAGCAGCCCCTCGGGGTCTAGGGGCACAGATACGCAGTATTTT	CASSPSGSRGTDTQYF
TRBV12-3/TRBV12-4	TRBJ1-1	once	NA	TGTGCCAGCCGGCGGGGGGCGGCCTCTGAAGCTTTCTTT	CASRRGAASEAFF
TRBV4-1	TRBJ2-1	NA	TRBD1	TGCGCCAGCAGCGCCACAGGGGATGAGCAGTTCTTC	CASSATGDEQFF
TRBV28	TRBJ1-6	NA	TRBD1	TGTGCCAGCAGTTCGGGACAGGGTAATAATTCACCCCTCCACTTT	CASSSGQGNNSPLHF
TRBV19	TRBJ2-7	NA	NA	TGTGCCAGTAGTATAAGTATCGGGAGTTACGAGCAGTACTTC	CASSISIGSYEQYF
TRBV3-1/TRBV3-2	TRBJ2-5	NA	NA	TGTGCCAGCAGCGAGGTTAACCAAGAGACCCAGTACTTC	CASSEVNQETQYF
TRBV7-3	TRBJ2-1	once	TRBD1	TGTGCCAGCAGTATAAGGCCCGGGACAGGGTACAATGAGCAGTTCTTC	CASSIRPGTGYNEQFF
TRBV19	TRBJ2-3	NA	NA	TGTGCCAGTAGTCCAGGGACTGCCACAGATACGCAGTATTTT	CASSPGTATDTQYF
TRBV3-1/TRBV3-2	TRBJ1-3	NA	NA	TGTGCCAGCAGCCTCTTCCAAACTATTCGAGAATCTGGAAACACCATATATTTT	CASSLFQTIRESGNTIYF
TRBV7-9	TRBJ1-1	NA	NA	TGTGCCAGCAGCGCTATCACAGGGAAGGGGGACACTGAAGCTTTCTTT	CASSAITGKGDTEAFF
TRBV5-8	TRBJ2-5	NA	NA	TGTGCCAGCAGCTTGGCCACGCCGGGGGCGGAGACCCAGTACTTC	CASSLATPGAETQYF
TRBV30	TRBJ1-2	NA	NA	TGTGCCTGGAGTGTAGGGGCTTATGGCTACACCTTC	CAWSVGAYGYTF
TRBV7-2	TRBJ2-3	NA	TRBD2	TGTGCCAGCAGCTTTAGAGCGGGAGTCACAGATACGCAGTATTTT	CASSFRAGVTDTQYF
TRBV30	TRBJ1-6	NA	NA	TGTGCCTGCCTTCTGTACTCCTATAATTCACCCCTCCACTTT	CACLLYSYNSPLHF
TRBV18	TRBJ2-7	NA	TRBD2	TGTGCCAGCTCATTAAGCGGGAGTGGTACCGGCGAGCAGTACTTC	CASSLSGSGTGEQYF
TRBV15	TRBJ1-1	NA	TRBD1	TGTGCCACCGCAGTCTACGGACAGGGCGGTGCTTTCTTT	CATAVYGQGGAFF
TRBV3-1/TRBV3-2	TRBJ2-7	NA	NA	TGTGCCAGCAGCCAAGGTAGGGGCTACGAGCAGTACTTC	CASSQGRGYEQYF
TRBV10-2	TRBJ1-1	NA	NA	TGCGCCAGCAGGCCGGGCCTTGGGAACACTGAAGCTTTCTTT	CASRPGLGNTEAFF
TRBV5-1	TRBJ1-6	NA	NA	TGCGCCAGCAGCGTGACAGGAAATTCACCCCTCCACTTT	CASSVTGNSPLHF
TRBV5-1	TRBJ2-5	NA	NA	TGCGCCAGCAGCTGGCGGGGCCCCGAAGAGACCCAGTACTTC	CASSWRGPEETQYF
TRBV5-1	TRBJ1-6	NA	NA	TGCGCCAGCAGCTTGGGGTGGACTCCTGAGGACTTT	CASSLGWTPEDF
TRBV7-8	TRBJ2-1	NA	NA	TGTGCCAGCAGCCCCGGCCGGGGGGCTTCCTACAATGAGCAGTTCTTC	CASSPGRGASYNEQFF
TRBV3-1/TRBV3-2	TRBJ1-5	NA	NA	TGTGCCAGCAGCCAGGGAGGCAATCAGCCCCAGCATTTT	CASSQGGNQPQHF
TRBV4-2	TRBJ1-5	NA	NA	TGTGCCAGCAGCCAAGAGTGGGGCCCCTATCAGCCCCAGCATTTT	CASSQEWGPYQPQHF
TRBV5-6	TRBJ2-7	NA	NA	TGTGCCAGCAGCTACAGACTCCCTGGAGACGAGCAGTACTTC	CASSYRLPGDEQYF
TRBV10-2	TRBJ2-2	few	TRBD2	TGCGCCAGCAGTGAATCGGGAGGGAACACCGGGGAGCTGTTTTTT	CASSESGGNTGELFF
TRBV7-2	TRBJ2-5	NA	NA	TGTGCCAGCAGCTTAGTGTGGGCAGAGACCCAGTACTTC	CASSLVWAETQYF
TRBV2	TRBJ2-3	NA	NA	TGTGCCAGCAGTGACCTTGAGACAGCCGTGACAGATACGCAGTATTTT	CASSDLETAVTDTQYF